The rows below give T cell receptor beta chains drawn from one sample of a study of Ad26.COV2.S vaccination and SARS-CoV-2 variants. The assay was immunoSEQ multiplex PCR, and TCRdb's table has in-frame clones only and misses some. Of more than 300,000 clones listed, 70% to 90% are singletons. The specimen was peripheral blood, collected in a trial of Ad26.COV2.S vaccine versus placebo. All receptors derive from a person aged 18-65 years who received the Ad26.COV2.S COVID-19 vaccine or a placebo. Both conserved end residues are part of each CDR3. Fields, in order: CDR3 protein, CDR3 DNA, D gene, CDR3 length, J gene, clone size, V gene. A D gene is named only where the DNA matches it firmly. Size is stated for part of the rows, as once, few or many counts, or as a class when the clone is expanded.

CASRSIWAPYEQYF	TGTGCCAGTAGGAGCATCTGGGCCCCCTACGAGCAGTACTTC	.	14	TRBJ2-7	.	TRBV19
CASSSPSVAHTDTQYF	TGTGCCAGCAGTTCGCCGTCGGTTGCACACACAGATACGCAGTATTTT	.	16	TRBJ2-3	.	TRBV6-5
CASSLQGASTDTQYF	TGTGCCAGCAGCTTACAGGGGGCAAGCACAGATACGCAGTATTTT	TRBD1	15	TRBJ2-3	.	TRBV7-2
CASSPGGRGANTEAFF	TGTGCCAGCAGCCCAGGGGGACGGGGGGCGAACACTGAAGCTTTCTTT	TRBD1	16	TRBJ1-1	few	TRBV7-2
CASSTRGSGGTKTQYF	TGTGCCAGTAGTACCCGTGGTAGCGGGGGTACGAAGACCCAGTACTTC	TRBD2	16	TRBJ2-5	.	TRBV19
CASSYSVWSNQPQHF	TGTGCCAGCAGTTACTCTGTGTGGAGCAATCAGCCCCAGCATTTT	.	15	TRBJ1-5	.	TRBV6-2/TRBV6-3
CASSRVTARSGNTIYF	TGTGCCAGCAGCCGAGTCACAGCCCGCTCTGGAAACACCATATATTTT	.	16	TRBJ1-3	.	TRBV14
CASSKVPGQGRSSYNEQFF	TGTGCCAGCAGCAAAGTCCCGGGACAGGGACGAAGCTCCTACAATGAGCAGTTCTTC	TRBD1	19	TRBJ2-1	.	TRBV6-2/TRBV6-3
CASSAGRIAGNTIYF	TGTGCCAGCAGTGCGGGACGGATAGCAGGGAACACCATATATTTT	.	15	TRBJ1-3	once	TRBV2
CASSYKTGIKEKLFF	TGTGCCAGCAGTTACAAGACAGGGATAAAGGAAAAACTGTTTTTT	TRBD1	15	TRBJ1-4	.	TRBV6-2/TRBV6-3
CASSLVQSINGYTF	TGTGCCAGCAGCTTGGTCCAGTCGATTAATGGCTACACCTTC	.	14	TRBJ1-2	.	TRBV5-8
CASSEGGRGRSNTGELFF	TGTGCCAGCAGTGAAGGGGGCAGGGGGAGATCGAACACCGGGGAGCTGTTTTTT	TRBD1	18	TRBJ2-2	.	TRBV2
CAWNEWRGWELFF	TGTGCCTGGAACGAGTGGCGGGGCTGGGAGCTGTTTTTT	.	13	TRBJ2-2	.	TRBV30
CASSSGQVAYEQYF	TGTGCCAGCTCATCGGGACAGGTAGCCTACGAGCAGTACTTC	TRBD1	14	TRBJ2-7	.	TRBV18
CASSPLWMKAYGNTIYF	TGTGCCAGCAGCCCCCTATGGATGAAGGCTTACGGAAACACCATATATTTT	.	17	TRBJ1-3	.	TRBV11-2
CASSPGGAKETQYF	TGTGCCAGCAGCCCCGGGGGGGCTAAAGAGACCCAGTACTTC	TRBD2	14	TRBJ2-5	.	TRBV11-3
CASSLAGAGSFYEQYF	TGTGCCAGCAGCTTGGCCGGGGCTGGGTCGTTCTACGAGCAGTACTTC	.	16	TRBJ2-7	.	TRBV5-6
CASSSGTVNYGYTF	TGTGCCAGCAGCTCCGGGACAGTAAACTATGGCTACACCTTC	TRBD1	14	TRBJ1-2	.	TRBV5-4
CATSDSDGQGSTDTQYF	TGTGCCACCAGTGACTCCGATGGACAGGGCAGCACAGATACGCAGTATTTT	TRBD1	17	TRBJ2-3	.	TRBV24-1
CAWSVSGVFHSSYEQYF	TGTGCCTGGAGTGTCTCCGGGGTCTTCCATAGCTCCTACGAGCAGTACTTC	.	17	TRBJ2-7	.	TRBV30
CASRSENSIHSPLHF	TGTGCCAGCAGATCAGAAAACTCCATCCATTCACCCCTCCACTTT	.	15	TRBJ1-6	few	TRBV7-6
CASSLYPNEQFF	TGTGCCAGCAGCTTGTACCCAAATGAGCAGTTCTTC	.	12	TRBJ2-1	.	TRBV5-4
CASSTKGLAGNTGELFF	TGTGCCAGCAGCACTAAGGGACTAGCGGGAAACACCGGGGAGCTGTTTTTT	.	17	TRBJ2-2	.	TRBV21-1
CASSPRVGGRAETQYF	TGTGCCAGCAGCCCGCGGGTTGGGGGACGGGCAGAGACCCAGTACTTC	.	16	TRBJ2-5	few	TRBV7-2
CASSSDGGWGTGELFF	TGTGCCAGCAGCTCCGACGGAGGGTGGGGGACCGGGGAGCTGTTTTTT	.	16	TRBJ2-2	.	TRBV11-1
CAWSVGALNQPQHF	TGTGCCTGGAGTGTAGGGGCCTTAAATCAGCCCCAGCATTTT	.	14	TRBJ1-5	few	TRBV30
CASRRRTGNEAFF	TGTGCCAGCAGGAGACGTACAGGGAATGAAGCTTTCTTT	.	13	TRBJ1-1	.	TRBV6-5
CAWSEETTIYF	TGTGCCTGGAGTGAGGAGACCACCATATATTTT	.	11	TRBJ1-3	.	TRBV30
CASSFRSGGYTF	TGTGCCAGCAGTTTCCGTTCGGGTGGCTACACCTTC	.	12	TRBJ1-2	.	TRBV6-5
CASSSGRQNTEAFF	TGTGCCAGCAGCTCGGGGCGTCAGAACACTGAAGCTTTCTTT	.	14	TRBJ1-1	.	TRBV7-8
CASCVGQPSRYEQYF	TGCGCCAGCTGCGTGGGGCAGCCCTCACGCTACGAGCAGTACTTC	.	15	TRBJ2-7	.	TRBV4-1
CASRGLAGGYEQYF	TGTGCCAGCAGGGGACTAGCGGGGGGCTACGAGCAGTACTTC	TRBD2	14	TRBJ2-7	.	TRBV6-5
CASSGWDRPLAFF	TGTGCCAGCAGCGGATGGGACAGGCCCTTAGCTTTCTTT	TRBD1	13	TRBJ1-1	once	TRBV5-6
CASSSPGGLAGAGDTQYF	TGTGCCAGCAGCTCCCCAGGAGGGCTAGCGGGGGCTGGAGATACGCAGTATTTT	TRBD2	18	TRBJ2-3	.	TRBV3-1/TRBV3-2
CASGLSQRGGLGTNTGELFF	TGTGCTAGTGGTTTGAGCCAGCGGGGGGGCCTAGGGACGAACACCGGGGAGCTGTTTTTT	TRBD2	20	TRBJ2-2	.	TRBV12-5
CASSLGGSGYGELFF	TGTGCCAGCAGCCTGGGGGGTAGCGGATACGGGGAGCTGTTTTTT	.	15	TRBJ2-2	.	TRBV9
CASSLGLPNTGELFF	TGTGCCAGCAGCTTGGGTCTCCCGAACACCGGGGAGCTGTTTTTT	.	15	TRBJ2-2	.	TRBV5-6
CAWSQALWGLRDGYTF	TGTGCCTGGAGTCAGGCCCTATGGGGGCTTCGGGATGGCTACACCTTC	.	16	TRBJ1-2	.	TRBV30
CASSSPPDTQYF	TGTGCCAGCAGCTCCCCCCCGGATACGCAGTATTTT	.	12	TRBJ2-3	.	TRBV7-3
CASSRPDEKLFF	TGTGCCAGCAGTAGACCAGATGAAAAACTGTTTTTT	.	12	TRBJ1-4	.	TRBV27
CAWSVRQLDGYTF	TGTGCCTGGAGTGTACGACAATTGGATGGCTACACCTTC	.	13	TRBJ1-2	.	TRBV30
CASSRDTTGSEPQHF	TGCGCCAGCAGCCGAGATACCACAGGGTCGGAGCCCCAGCATTTT	.	15	TRBJ1-5	once	TRBV5-1
CASSQDVAQGTYEQYF	TGCGCCAGCAGCCAAGATGTGGCACAGGGGACCTACGAGCAGTACTTC	TRBD1	16	TRBJ2-7	.	TRBV4-1
CASSAGAGYEQYF	TGTGCCAGCAGCGCCGGGGCAGGCTACGAGCAGTACTTC	.	13	TRBJ2-7	.	TRBV7-2
CASTQEPGDTQYF	TGTGCCAGCACCCAAGAGCCGGGGGATACGCAGTATTTT	.	13	TRBJ2-3	few	TRBV7-2
CASSEKRATIEAFF	TGTGCCAGCTCTGAAAAAAGGGCGACAATCGAAGCTTTCTTT	.	14	TRBJ1-1	.	TRBV18
CASSLVGPGGVGDTQYF	TGTGCCAGCAGCTTAGTAGGGCCAGGGGGCGTGGGAGATACGCAGTATTTT	TRBD1	17	TRBJ2-3	.	TRBV7-2
CASSLGYGTVNTEAFF	TGCGCCAGCAGCTTGGGGTACGGGACAGTTAACACTGAAGCTTTCTTT	TRBD1	16	TRBJ1-1	.	TRBV5-1
CATCPGGANTEAFF	TGTGCCACGTGTCCAGGGGGCGCCAACACTGAAGCTTTCTTT	TRBD1	14	TRBJ1-1	.	TRBV6-5
CASSANHGQGGDQPQHF	TGTGCCAGCAGTGCCAACCACGGCCAAGGGGGGGATCAGCCCCAGCATTTT	.	17	TRBJ1-5	.	TRBV27